These 23 T cell receptor beta chains came from one sample sequenced in a study of PD-L1 blockade in urothelial cancer (TCRdb year 2017). Library prep was done by the immunoSEQ multiplex PCR assay. TCRdb took this table from immuneACCESS and kept in-frame rearrangements with V and J called. Such tables lack part of the clones; where checked against another copy, unresolved V genes explain under half of the gap, and the rest is unexplained. This sample lists about 48,000 clones; around 85% were detected once. Less than 11% of the sample belongs to the ten largest clones. The time point label, as the study defines it: peripheral blood 6 weeks after treatment start. Sequences were derived from PBMCs, sampled around atezolizumab (anti-PD-L1) treatment. The receptors come from a man between 60 and 70 years old with urothelial cancer.

This chain links TRBV15 with TRBJ2-1, with 7 bases that match TRBD1. CDR3 length: 16 amino acids. Germline loops: CDR1 LNHNV, CDR2 YYDKDF (reference sequence). After removal of 5 bases from V and 4 bases from J, the junction contained 11 bases not matched to a gene. The CDR3 sequence is CATSGKDRASYNEQFF. The DNA of the CDR3 is TGTGCCACCAGCGGAAAAGACAGGGCGTCATACAATGAGCAGTTCTTC.

The chain carries TRBV5-1 and TRBJ2-2; possibly TRBD1 for D (6 bases). Germline V gene data show CDR1 as SGHRS and CDR2 as YFSETQ. Trimming cost V 4 bases and J 4 bases, with 14 bases left between them. This CDR3 contains 15 residues. CDR3 sequence reads: CASSQDRRPTGELFF. Written as DNA, the CDR3 is TGCGCCAGCAGCCAAGACAGGAGACCCACCGGGGAGCTGTTTTTT. The whole variable domain, filled in from reference TRBV5-1 and TRBJ2-2, reads KAGVTQTPRYLIKTRGQQVTLSCSPISGHRSVSWYQQTPGQGLQFLFEYFSETQRNKGNFPGRFSGRQFSNSRSEMNVSTLELGDSALYLCASSQDRRPTGELFFGEGSRLTVL.

The gene calls are TRBV7-2 and TRBJ2-7; 8 positions agree with TRBD2. This CDR3 region has 17 residues. The J segment lost 7 bases and the V segment lost 5 bases, leaving 19 bases of the junction unmatched. Germline-derived CDR1 and CDR2 are SGHTA and FQGNSA. CDR3 amino acids: CASSAGRGGQGEREQYF. The CDR3, as DNA: TGTGCCAGCAGCGCCGGCCGGGGGGGGCAGGGTGAGAGGGAGCAGTACTTC.

The V and J genes are TRBV28 and TRBJ2-5, with D tentatively TRBD1 (5 bases). CDR3 size: 15 residues. V was clipped by 3 bases and J by 7 bases, with 18 bases between them. Germline CDR1 MDHEN, CDR2 SYDVKM. The CDR3 DNA is TGTGCCAGCAGTTTGGTCGACAGCTCCGGTTTGACCCAGTACTTC. The encoded protein is CASSLVDSSGLTQYF.

The chain joins TRBV5-6 to TRBJ1-5; TRBD1 is a possible D gene (5 bases). Trimming pared 1 base from V and 8 bases from J, leaving 13 bases between. CDR1 SGHDT and CDR2 YYEEEE come from the germline V gene. This CDR3 spans 14 amino acids. CDR3 coding DNA: TGTGCCAGCAGCTTGTCAGGGTTGGATAAGCCCCAGCATTTT. Its translation: CASSLSGLDKPQHF.

The chain employs TRBV18 and TRBJ1-1; 12 bases match TRBD1. Germline trimming cut 2 bases from V and 9 bases from J; bases unmatched to any gene: 16. The CDR3 is 18 amino acids. From germline, CDR1 is KGHSH and CDR2 LQKENI. CDR3 DNA sequence: TGTGCCAGCTCACCAAGGCCCGGGACAGGGGGCGATCCCTTACAAGCTTTCTTT. This sequence encodes CASSPRPGTGGDPLQAFF.

This clone was detected only a few times. The chain combines TRBV18 with TRBJ1-3; weak D call: TRBD1 (5 bases). The CDR3 has 14 amino acids. V lost 6 bases and J lost 3, with 12 bases in between. Germline CDR1 and CDR2: KGHSH and LQKENI. CDR3 bases: TGTGCCAGCTCGGGAGGGGCTGGTGGAAACACCATATATTTT. Protein: CASSGGAGGNTIYF. The variable domain in full, with the rest retrieved from reference TRBV18 and TRBJ1-3, is NAGVMQNPRHLVRRRGQEARLRCSPMKGHSHVYWYRQLPEEGLKFMVYLQKENIIDESGMPKERFSAEFPKEGPSILRIQQVVRGDSAAYFCASSGGAGGNTIYFGEGSWLTVV.

V usage is TRBV5-4 and J usage is TRBJ1-2; D gene ambiguous. The CDR3 length is 15 residues. Trimming took 2 bases from V and 0 from J, leaving 11 bases between them. Germline V gives CDR1 SGHNT, CDR2 YYREEE (reference sequence). CDR3 amino acids: CASSFGRAANYGYTF. As DNA, the CDR3 is TGTGCCAGCAGCTTCGGGAGGGCGGCTAACTATGGCTACACCTTC.

In DNA, the CDR3 is TGCGCCAGCAGCCCCGGGACTAGCGGGGGCCCGGGGGTCACCGGGGAGCTGTTTTTT. This encodes CASSPGTSGGPGVTGELFF. The rearrangement links TRBV5-1 to TRBJ2-2, with 14 positions matching TRBD2. Germline V lookup: CDR1 SGHRS, CDR2 YFSETQ. J was trimmed by 4 bases and V by 4 bases; bases with no gene match: 12. The CDR3 totals 19 residues.

This chain connects TRBV2 to TRBJ1-5; unclear D gene. This CDR3 comprises 12 residues. V was clipped by 5 bases and J by 4 bases, with 6 bases between them. The V gene's germline CDR1 is SNHLY and CDR2 FYNNEI. The CDR3 nucleotides are TGTGCCAGCAGTCGGGGTAATCAGCCCCAGCATTTT. It yields the protein CASSRGNQPQHF.

This chain links TRBV29-1 with TRBJ1-1; D might be TRBD1 (5 bases). Deletions cut 3 bases from V and 4 bases from J, with 12 bases between. CDR3 length: 13 amino acids. Germline CDR1 and CDR2: SQVTM and ANQGSEA. The CDR3 DNA sequence: TGCAGCGTTGAGATTCAGGGAGGCACTGAAGCTTTCTTT. Translated, it gives CSVEIQGGTEAFF.

The CDR3 spells CASSTGTSGTNEQFF. The CDR3 DNA sequence: TGTGCCAGCAGTACGGGGACTAGCGGGACCAATGAGCAGTTCTTC. The chain combines TRBV27 with TRBJ2-1, with TRBD2 matching over 13 bases. With 5 bases clipped from V and 6 bases from J, the junction kept 4 bases outside the gene matches. Per the germline V gene, CDR1 is MNHEY and CDR2 is SMNVEV (reference sequence). The CDR3 is 15 residues long.

The genes are TRBV27 and TRBJ1-1, with no clear D. V was clipped by 3 bases and J by 1 base, with 6 bases between them. This CDR3 region has 13 residues. Per the germline V gene, CDR1 is MNHEY and CDR2 is SMNVEV (reference sequence). CDR3: CASSFYQNTEAFF. DNA of the CDR3: TGTGCCAGCAGTTTCTACCAGAACACTGAAGCTTTCTTT.

This chain uses TRBV29-1 with TRBJ2-3; the D gene is possibly TRBD2 (7 bases). The germline V and J ends were trimmed by 4 bases and 6 bases, with 17 bases remaining between them. Germline CDR1 reads SQVTM; CDR2 reads ANQGSEA. This CDR3 has 14 amino acids. Here the CDR3 reads CSVAYSGGEDTQYF. CDR3 DNA: TGCAGCGTTGCTTATTCGGGGGGCGAGGATACGCAGTATTTT.

The J gene is TRBJ1-6, the V gene TRBV19; 10 positions match TRBD1. This CDR3 contains 17 residues. Germline loops: CDR1 LNHDA, CDR2 SQIVND (reference sequence). Trimming removed 2 bases from V and 5 bases from J; junction bases left unmatched: 6. CDR3 bases: TGTGCCAGTAGTATAAGACAGGGGGCCGGGAATAATTCACCCCTCCACTTT. Its translation is CASSIRQGAGNNSPLHF. Using reference TRBV19 and TRBJ1-6 for the parts outside the CDR3, the full variable domain is DGGITQSPKYLFRKEGQNVTLSCEQNLNHDAMYWYRQDPGQGLRLIYYSQIVNDFQKGDIAEGYSVSREKKESFPLTVTSAQKNPTAFYLCASSIRQGAGNNSPLHFGNGTRLTVT.

The chain has TRBV19 and TRBJ2-6, with D perhaps matching TRBD1 (6 bases). CDR1 and CDR2 (germline): LNHDA, SQIVND (reference sequence). CDR3 length equals 18 residues. Trimming took 6 bases from V and 4 from J, leaving 22 bases between them. CDR3 in DNA: TGTGCCAGTAGCACCCAGGGTCACCAGGGGACGGGGGCCAACGTCCTGACTTTC. This sequence encodes CASSTQGHQGTGANVLTF. The whole variable domain, remainder taken from reference TRBV19 and TRBJ2-6, is DGGITQSPKYLFRKEGQNVTLSCEQNLNHDAMYWYRQDPGQGLRLIYYSQIVNDFQKGDIAEGYSVSREKKESFPLTVTSAQKNPTAFYLCASSTQGHQGTGANVLTFGAGSRLTVL.

This sequence joins TRBV7-2 and TRBJ1-5, with D tentatively TRBD1 (5 bases). The CDR3 consists of 14 residues. Germline CDR1 SGHTA, CDR2 FQGNSA. The V end lost 4 bases, the J end lost 0 bases, and 7 bases lay between the germline ends. CDR3 protein: CASSSQGSNQPQHF. CDR3 nucleotides: TGTGCCAGCAGCTCGCAGGGTAGCAATCAGCCCCAGCATTTT.

This rearrangement joins TRBV25-1 to TRBJ1-2; TRBD1 aligns across 7 bases. CDR3 size: 14 residues. V gave up 3 bases and J gave up 8 bases; unmatched junction bases: 9. Germline loops: CDR1 MGHDK, CDR2 SYGVNS. CDR3 residues: CASSDYGQVRGYTF. In DNA, the CDR3 is TGTGCCAGCAGTGATTACGGACAGGTTCGGGGCTACACCTTC.

This clone was observed a single time. The chain couples TRBV11-2 to TRBJ2-5, with TRBD2 as a possible D gene (6 bases). This CDR3 is built from 14 residues. Trimming removed 2 bases at V and 5 bases at J, with 12 bases between. The germline gives CDR1 SGHAT, CDR2 FQNNGV. The CDR3 DNA sequence: TGTGCCAGCAGCTTACTCGGGGGACGGGAGACCCAGTACTTC. Its protein product is CASSLLGGRETQYF.

The J gene is TRBJ1-5, the V gene TRBV4-1, with a possible D match to TRBD1 (6 bases). Between the trimmed V and J ends, which lost 6 bases and 3 bases, there was a span of 9 bases. The CDR3 loop spans 13 amino acids. In germline, CDR1 is MGHRA, CDR2 YSYEKL. Written as DNA, the CDR3 is TGCGCCAGCAGTTACAGGGTCAATCAGCCCCAGCATTTT. Its translation: CASSYRVNQPQHF.

V usage is TRBV28 and J usage is TRBJ1-2; D is undetermined. V dropped 4 bases and J dropped 2 bases, with 11 bases sitting between them. CDR1 and CDR2 (germline): MDHEN, SYDVKM. This CDR3 spans 14 amino acids. DNA of the CDR3: TGTGCCAGCAGTTCGCACCCAGAAAACTATGGCTACACCTTC. Amino acids: CASSSHPENYGYTF.

The V call is TRBV5-8, the J call TRBJ2-5; D unclear. This CDR3 comprises 13 residues. CDR1 is SGHTS, CDR2 YDEGEE, per germline. V lost 1 base and J 4 bases, leaving 8 bases between the germline ends. The CDR3 protein is CASSLNVRETQYF. For the CDR3, the DNA is TGTGCCAGCAGCTTGAACGTCAGAGAGACCCAGTACTTC. Looking up the rest from reference TRBV5-8 and TRBJ2-5 gives the full variable domain: EAGVTQSPTHLIKTRGQQATLRCSPISGHTSVYWYQQALGLGLQFLLWYDEGEERNRGNFPPRFSGRQFPNYSSELNVNALELEDSALYLCASSLNVRETQYFGPGTRLLVL.

V is TRBV9 and J is TRBJ2-7; TRBD1 matches 11 bases. The length of the CDR3 is 17 residues. The trim removed 4 bases at V and 4 bases at J, leaving 13 bases unmatched. Germline values: CDR1 SGDLS, CDR2 YYNGEE. Here the CDR3 reads CASSPRSGTGGKYEQYF. CDR3 DNA: TGTGCCAGCAGCCCCAGATCCGGGACAGGGGGAAAATACGAGCAGTACTTC.